Sequencing of this TCR beta chain was carried out in a study of blood T cell repertoires in COVID-19. Study at large: The United States, Italy and Spain supplied acute and convalescent COVID-19 samples. T cells, B-cell-depleted T cells, or PBMCs provided the cDNA or gDNA that served as material.

In the original workflow: Amplification of reference gene primers was used by the study to estimate nucleated cell counts. TCRdb's copy holds only in-frame clones and misses some; the assay was immunoSEQ multiplex PCR. Clone size and the V and J calls come from that table; the DNA yielded D and trimming. The table records 200,000 to 300,000 clones, roughly four fifths of them present only once. Per the germline V gene, CDR1 is LGHNA and CDR2 is YNFKEQ. V lost 2 bases to trimming and J lost 1 base; unmatched junction nucleotides: 4. This CDR3 region has 16 residues. This sequence was found in a woman in her sixties or seventies with acute or convalescent COVID-19. V usage is TRBV4-2 and J usage is TRBJ2-2, with 7 bases matching TRBD1. Sequenced: peripheral blood. In nucleotides, the CDR3 is TGTGCCAGCAGCCAACCCGGGACAGTGAACACCGGGGAGCTGTTTTTT. Encoded protein: CASSQPGTVNTGELFF.